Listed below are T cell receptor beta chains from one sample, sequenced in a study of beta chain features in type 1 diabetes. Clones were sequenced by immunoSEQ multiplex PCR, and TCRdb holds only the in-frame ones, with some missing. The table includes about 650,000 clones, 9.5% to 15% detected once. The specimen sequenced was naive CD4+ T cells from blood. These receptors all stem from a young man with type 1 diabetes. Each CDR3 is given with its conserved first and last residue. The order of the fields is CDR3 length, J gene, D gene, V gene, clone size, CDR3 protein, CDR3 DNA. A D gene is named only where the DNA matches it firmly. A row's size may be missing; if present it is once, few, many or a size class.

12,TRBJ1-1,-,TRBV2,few,CASSLQGTEAFF,TGTGCCAGCAGTCTTCAGGGAACTGAAGCTTTCTTT
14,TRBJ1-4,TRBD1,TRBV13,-,CASSRTGTEEKLFF,TGTGCCAGCAGCCGAACGGGGACAGAGGAAAAACTGTTTTTT
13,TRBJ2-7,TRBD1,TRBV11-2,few,CASSSGQGYEQYF,TGTGCCAGCAGCTCGGGACAGGGTTACGAGCAGTACTTC
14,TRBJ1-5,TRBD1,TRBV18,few,CASSRTGGNQPQHF,TGTGCCAGCTCACGCACAGGGGGCAATCAGCCCCAGCATTTT
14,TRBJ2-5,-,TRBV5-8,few,CASSWGEQGQTQYF,TGTGCCAGCAGCTGGGGGGAACAGGGGCAGACCCAGTACTTC
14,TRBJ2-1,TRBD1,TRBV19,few,CASSTQTGGIEQFF,TGTGCCAGTAGTACTCAGACAGGGGGAATTGAGCAGTTCTTC
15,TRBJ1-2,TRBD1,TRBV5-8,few,CASSFQGDNNYGYTF,TGTGCCAGCAGCTTTCAGGGGGATAACAACTATGGCTACACCTTC
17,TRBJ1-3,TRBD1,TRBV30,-,CAWRIMRHRGGGNTIYF,TGTGCCTGGAGGATAATGCGCCACAGGGGAGGAGGAAACACCATATATTTT
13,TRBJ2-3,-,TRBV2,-,CASRVKSTDTQYF,TGTGCCAGCAGGGTCAAGAGCACAGATACGCAGTATTTT
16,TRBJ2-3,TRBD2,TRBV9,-,CASSMYSGGATDTQYF,TGTGCCAGCAGCATGTATAGCGGGGGGGCCACAGATACGCAGTATTTT
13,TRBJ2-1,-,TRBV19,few,CASSYRDGNEQFF,TGTGCCAGTAGTTACAGAGATGGAAATGAGCAGTTCTTC
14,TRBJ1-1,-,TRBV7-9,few,CASSLAEKIAEAFF,TGTGCCAGCAGCTTAGCGGAGAAGATCGCTGAAGCTTTCTTT
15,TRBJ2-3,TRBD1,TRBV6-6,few,CASTDRSPSTDTQYF,TGTGCCAGCACGGACAGGAGTCCTAGCACAGATACGCAGTATTTT
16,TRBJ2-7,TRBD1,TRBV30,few,CAWSILGTGVSYEQYF,TGTGCCTGGAGTATCTTAGGGACAGGGGTTTCCTACGAGCAGTACTTC
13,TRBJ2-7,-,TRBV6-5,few,CASSSDLHREQYF,TGTGCCAGCAGTTCCGACCTCCATCGGGAGCAGTACTTC
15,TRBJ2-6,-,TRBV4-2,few,CASSQEGAGANVLTF,TGTGCCAGCAGCCAAGAGGGGGCTGGGGCCAACGTCCTGACTTTC
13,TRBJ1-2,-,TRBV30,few,CAWSTGLSYGYTF,TGTGCCTGGAGCACAGGGCTCAGCTATGGCTACACCTTC
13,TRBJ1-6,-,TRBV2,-,CASKSSYNSPLHF,TGTGCCAGCAAATCATCCTATAATTCACCCCTCCACTTT
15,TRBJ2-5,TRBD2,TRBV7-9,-,CASSERRLAAETQYF,TGTGCCAGCAGCGAACGGCGACTAGCAGCCGAGACCCAGTACTTC
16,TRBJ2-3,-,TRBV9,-,CASSEGLLGGTDTQYF,TGTGCCAGCAGTGAGGGACTCCTGGGGGGCACAGATACGCAGTATTTT
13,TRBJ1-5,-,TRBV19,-,CASSKEGDQPQHF,TGTGCCAGTAGCAAAGAGGGTGATCAGCCCCAGCATTTT
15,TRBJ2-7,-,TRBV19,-,CASSILGGATYEQYF,TGTGCCAGTAGTATACTAGGGGGTGCTACCTACGAGCAGTACTTC
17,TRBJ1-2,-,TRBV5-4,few,CASSLGGAARLNYGYTF,TGTGCCAGCAGCTTGGGAGGGGCCGCTCGGCTTAACTATGGCTACACCTTC
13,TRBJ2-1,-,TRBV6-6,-,CASNHLGQNEQFF,TGTGCCAGCAACCACCTGGGGCAGAATGAGCAGTTCTTC
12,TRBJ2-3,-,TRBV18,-,CASSPQEDTQYF,TGTGCCAGCTCACCCCAAGAAGATACGCAGTATTTT
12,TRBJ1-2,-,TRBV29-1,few,CSVSGEHYGYTF,TGCAGCGTGTCTGGGGAGCACTATGGCTACACCTTC
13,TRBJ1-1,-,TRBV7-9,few,CASSPQTNTEAFF,TGTGCCAGCAGCCCGCAGACGAACACTGAAGCTTTCTTT
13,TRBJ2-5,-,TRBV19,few,CASSMQVGATQYF,TGTGCCAGTAGTATGCAAGTGGGGGCTACCCAGTACTTC
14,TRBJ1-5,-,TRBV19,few,CASSTNRDGQPQHF,TGTGCCAGTAGTACTAACAGGGACGGTCAGCCCCAGCATTTT
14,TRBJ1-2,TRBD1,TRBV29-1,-,CSGWDRGLLGGYTF,TGCAGCGGATGGGACAGGGGCCTCCTCGGTGGCTACACCTTC
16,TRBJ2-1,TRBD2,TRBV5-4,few,CASSLGGSGGYNEQFF,TGTGCCAGCAGCTTGGGAGGTAGCGGGGGTTACAATGAGCAGTTCTTC
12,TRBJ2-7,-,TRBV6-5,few,CASSQSSYEQYF,TGTGCCAGCAGTCAAAGTTCCTACGAGCAGTACTTC
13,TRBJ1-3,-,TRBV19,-,CAVSGTPGNTIYF,TGTGCCGTCTCCGGGACGCCTGGAAACACCATATATTTT
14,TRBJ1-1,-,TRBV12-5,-,CASGLGQTNTEAFF,TGTGCTAGTGGTTTGGGACAGACGAACACTGAAGCTTTCTTT
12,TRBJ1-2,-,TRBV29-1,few,CSVSERNYGYTF,TGCAGCGTTAGCGAGAGAAACTATGGCTACACCTTC
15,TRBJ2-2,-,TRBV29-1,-,CSVFPGAETTGELFF,TGCAGCGTTTTTCCCGGGGCCGAGACCACCGGGGAGCTGTTTTTT
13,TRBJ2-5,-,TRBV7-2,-,CASSSLGFGTQYF,TGTGCCAGCAGCTCCTTGGGGTTCGGAACCCAGTACTTC
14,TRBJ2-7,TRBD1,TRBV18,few,CASSRGQGSYEQYF,TGTGCCAGCTCAAGGGGACAGGGGTCCTACGAGCAGTACTTC
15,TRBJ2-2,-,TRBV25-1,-,CASSEGMENTGELFF,TGTGCCAGCAGTGAAGGAATGGAGAACACCGGGGAGCTGTTTTTT
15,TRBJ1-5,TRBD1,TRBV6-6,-,CASSERQGVGQPQHF,TGTGCCAGCAGCGAGCGACAGGGGGTCGGCCAGCCCCAGCATTTT
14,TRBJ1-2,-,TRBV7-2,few,CASSLVPKGYGYTF,TGTGCCAGCAGCTTAGTTCCAAAGGGCTATGGCTACACCTTC
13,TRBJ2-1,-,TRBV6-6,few,CASSLRQGGEQFF,TGTGCCAGCAGTCTCCGACAGGGAGGTGAGCAGTTCTTC
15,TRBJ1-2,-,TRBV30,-,CASLPDSVKPSGYTF,TGTGCCTCCCTCCCGGACAGCGTGAAACCGTCTGGCTACACCTTC
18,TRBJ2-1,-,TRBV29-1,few,CSVERYPGGKERDNEQFF,TGCAGCGTTGAAAGATATCCGGGGGGCAAGGAAAGGGACAATGAGCAGTTCTTC
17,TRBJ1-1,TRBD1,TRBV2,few,CASSPGQGLPMNTEAFF,TGTGCCAGCAGCCCGGGACAGGGGTTACCTATGAACACTGAAGCTTTCTTT
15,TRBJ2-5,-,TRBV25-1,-,CASSEYIGGSETQYF,TGTGCCAGCAGTGAATATATAGGGGGTTCGGAGACCCAGTACTTC
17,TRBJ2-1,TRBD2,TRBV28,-,CASSKGLAGTINNEQFF,TGTGCCAGCAGTAAAGGACTAGCGGGGACGATAAACAATGAGCAGTTCTTC
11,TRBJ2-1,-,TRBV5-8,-,CASSFINEQFF,TGTGCCAGCAGCTTTATCAATGAGCAGTTCTTC
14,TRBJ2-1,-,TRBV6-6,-,CASSYGSLAREQFF,TGTGCCAGCAGTTACGGATCCCTGGCGCGGGAGCAGTTCTTC
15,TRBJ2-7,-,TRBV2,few,CASSEDGRGAYEQYF,TGTGCCAGCAGTGAAGATGGCAGGGGAGCCTACGAGCAGTACTTC
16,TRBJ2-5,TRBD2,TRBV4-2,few,CASSPYPAGGGETQYF,TGTGCCAGCAGCCCCTACCCAGCGGGGGGCGGAGAGACCCAGTACTTC